The 30 T cell receptor beta chains listed next were all sequenced from one sample in a study of T cells in localized non-small cell lung cancer. Sequencing used immunoSEQ multiplex PCR; TCRdb keeps in-frame clones, though not all of them. This repertoire shows 950 or so clones, about a fifth found once; its top ten account for 20% to 25%. Here the sequenced sample was lung tumor tissue, taken before any cancer treatment. All receptors derive from a male donor aged 60 or over with stage I squamous cell lung carcinoma.

The chain is built from TRBV30 and TRBJ2-7; possible D gene TRBD2, 6 bases. Per germline, CDR1 GTSNPN and CDR2 SVGIG (reference sequence). V was pared by 4 bases and J by 5 bases, with 15 bases between. CDR3 size: 13 residues. The CDR3 region has the DNA TGTGCCTGGAAGGCGGGACCGCTCCACGAGCAGTACTTC. This translates into CAWKAGPLHEQYF.

This clone appeared once. This chain uses TRBV19 with TRBJ2-1; 7 bases are shared with TRBD2. Per germline, CDR1 LNHDA and CDR2 SQIVND (reference sequence). V was pared by 7 bases and J by 8 bases, with 14 bases of the junction left unmatched. This CDR3 has 15 amino acids. CDR3 loop: CASNKLERGVDEQFF. The CDR3 DNA sequence: TGTGCCAGTAATAAATTGGAACGGGGGGTCGATGAGCAGTTCTTC.

The chain links TRBV29-1 to TRBJ1-2, with TRBD1 identical over 7 bases. V shed 6 bases and J 2 bases; nucleotides not matched to a gene: 9. Germline assignment: CDR1 SQVTM and CDR2 ANQGSEA. CDR3 size: 14 residues. The CDR3, as DNA: TGCAGCGTCCTCGGGGGACAGCTCAACTATGGCTACACCTTC. Its protein product is CSVLGGQLNYGYTF.

There are a few counts of this clone. This sequence joins TRBV7-2 and TRBJ1-1, with D unclear. V shed 5 bases and J shed 1 base, with 8 bases lying between them. Germline V gene sequence: CDR1 SGHTA, CDR2 FQGNSA. The CDR3 has 13 residues. For the CDR3, the DNA is TGTGCCAGCAGCCCTTTAGGGAACACTGAAGCTTTCTTT. Translated: CASSPLGNTEAFF.

This clone has a single count. This chain links TRBV18 with TRBJ1-5; D is uncertain. V gave up 2 bases and J gave up 4 bases, with 9 bases separating them. The length of the CDR3 is 14 residues. Germline V lookup: CDR1 KGHSH, CDR2 LQKENI. This CDR3 reads CASSPETQNQPQHF. DNA of the CDR3: TGTGCCAGCTCACCAGAGACCCAAAATCAGCCCCAGCATTTT.

V gene TRBV6-8 combines with J gene TRBJ1-4; D remains unclear. V was pared by 2 bases and J by 7 bases, with 8 bases between. The CDR3 is 13 residues long. Germline V gives CDR1 MNHGY, CDR2 SAAAGT. In DNA, the CDR3 is TGTGCCAGCAGTTACCGGGAACGTGAAAAACTGTTTTTT. Its protein is CASSYREREKLFF.

This chain links TRBV6-8 with TRBJ1-1; D remains ambiguous. This CDR3 has 14 amino acids. V was shortened by 6 bases and J by 3 bases, with 14 bases between the two germline ends. Germline V CDR1 and CDR2: MNHGY, SAAAGT. The CDR3 loop is CASRSTDIYTEAFF. The CDR3 DNA sequence: TGTGCCAGCAGATCCACCGACATTTACACTGAAGCTTTCTTT.

This clone rates as medium-sized (0.01 to 0.1%). The rearrangement uses TRBV2 and TRBJ2-7; 7 nucleotides align to TRBD2. CDR1 is SNHLY and CDR2 is FYNNEI in the germline V gene. Trimming took 3 bases from V and 3 from J; bases not matched to a gene: 5. The CDR3 contains 14 residues. CDR3 sequence (DNA): TGTGCCAGCAGTGACGGGAGGAGGGTCTACGAGCAGTACTTC. Its translation: CASSDGRRVYEQYF.

V usage is TRBV6-8 and J usage is TRBJ2-7, with 7 bases identical to TRBD1. V dropped 6 bases and J dropped 4; count of bases not matched to a gene: 12. CDR3 size: 15 residues. Germline-derived CDR1 and CDR2 are MNHGY and SAAAGT. This chain's CDR3 is CASRSSAGGDYEQYF. The CDR3 DNA reads TGTGCCAGCAGATCCTCGGCAGGGGGAGATTACGAGCAGTACTTC.

The CDR3 reads CASSGSGDRGREQYF. Here the CDR3 DNA reads TGTGCCAGCAGCGGCTCGGGGGACAGGGGTCGTGAGCAGTACTTC. The gene calls are TRBV11-3 and TRBJ2-7, with 10 bases matching TRBD1. Unmatched junction bases numbered 11, after V lost 5 bases and J lost 7 bases. The V gene's germline CDR1 is SGHNT and CDR2 YENEEA. The CDR3 covers 15 residues.

This clone is medium-sized by share. The chain joins TRBV6-8 to TRBJ1-2; D may be TRBD1 (6 bases). The V gene's germline CDR1 is MNHGY and CDR2 SAAAGT. The germline V and J ends were trimmed by 0 bases and 8 bases, with 13 bases remaining between them. The CDR3 is 14 amino acids. CDR3 region: CASSYSGDIGGYTF. As DNA, the CDR3 is TGTGCCAGCAGTTACTCGGGGGACATAGGAGGCTACACCTTC.

This sequence joins TRBV18 and TRBJ2-5; tentative D call: TRBD1 (5 bases). The V gene lost 4 bases and the J gene lost 2 bases, with 8 bases spanning the gap. From germline, CDR1 is KGHSH and CDR2 LQKENI. The CDR3 runs to 13 residues. This chain's CDR3 is CASSLRQQETQYF. The DNA of the CDR3 is TGTGCCAGCTCACTACGACAGCAAGAGACCCAGTACTTC.

V gene TRBV11-3 combines with J gene TRBJ1-4, with 7 bases matching TRBD1. The CDR3 contains 15 residues. CDR1 and CDR2 (germline): SGHNT, YENEEA. V trimming: 5 bases; J trimming: 7 bases; junction bases outside the gene matches: 10. CDR3 coding DNA: TGTGCCAGCAGCGACGATCCGACAGGGAGTGAAAAACTGTTTTTT. Protein sequence: CASSDDPTGSEKLFF.

This clone came up once. The chain has TRBV19 and TRBJ1-2; a weak D match, TRBD1 (5 bases). V shed 6 bases and J shed 7 bases, with 15 bases lying between them. This CDR3 has 13 residues. Per the germline V gene, CDR1 is LNHDA and CDR2 is SQIVND (reference sequence). CDR3 amino acids: CASRGLSKGGYTF. The CDR3 DNA sequence: TGTGCCAGTAGGGGACTCTCAAAGGGTGGCTACACCTTC.

The chain combines TRBV29-1 with TRBJ2-4, with TRBD1 as a possible D gene (6 bases). The CDR3 runs 14 residues. CDR1 is SQVTM, CDR2 ANQGSEA, per germline. V dropped 6 bases and J dropped 4 bases, with 16 bases sitting between them. In DNA form, the CDR3 reads TGCAGCGTCAGAGGGGGATTTGAGAAAAACATTCAGTACTTC. It translates to CSVRGGFEKNIQYF.

This clone was found a few times. The chain is built from TRBV6-8 and TRBJ2-7; 8 bases map to TRBD1. Germline lookup yields CDR1 MNHGY and CDR2 SAAAGT. The CDR3 loop spans 14 amino acids. V shed 5 bases and J 3 bases; nucleotides not matched to a gene: 6. This chain's CDR3 is CASSPSGQGYEQYF. The DNA of the CDR3 is TGTGCCAGCAGTCCTTCCGGACAGGGCTACGAGCAGTACTTC.

The V and J genes are TRBV11-3 and TRBJ2-5; possibly TRBD1 for D (6 bases). This CDR3 region has 14 residues. Per germline, CDR1 SGHNT and CDR2 YENEEA. The ends were cut back, 5 bases at V and 5 bases at J, with 15 bases in the middle. CDR3 sequence (DNA): TGTGCCAGCAGCGGGTCAGGGGTGATGGAGACCCAGTACTTC. Residues: CASSGSGVMETQYF.

This clone is medium-sized. The chain combines TRBV11-3 with TRBJ2-3; D is possibly TRBD2 (6 bases). CDR1 and CDR2 (germline): SGHNT, YENEEA. Trimming shortened V by 6 bases and J by 2 bases, and 12 bases separated the two germline ends. The CDR3 totals 14 residues. CDR3 in DNA: TGTGCCAGCAGTTTCCGGGGGTACACAGATACGCAGTATTTT. Translation: CASSFRGYTDTQYF. Drawing the rest from reference TRBV11-3 and TRBJ2-3, the complete variable domain is EAGVVQSPRYKIIEKKQPVAFWCNPISGHNTLYWYLQNLGQGPELLIRYENEEAVDDSQLPKDRFSAERLKGVDSTLKIQPAELGDSAVYLCASSFRGYTDTQYFGPGTRLTVL.

This clone has more than one count but fewer than ten. This chain connects TRBV18 to TRBJ1-6; no definite D call. This CDR3 is 12 amino acids long. The V gene's germline CDR1 is KGHSH and CDR2 LQKENI. Trimming removed 6 bases from V and 7 bases from J, with 7 bases in between. Written as DNA, the CDR3 is TGTGCCAGCTCCAGTGAGAATTCACCCCTCCACTTT. Amino acid sequence: CASSSENSPLHF.

The table lists this clone with a few counts. The rearrangement links TRBV19 to TRBJ1-1; D perhaps matches TRBD1 (5 bases). The CDR3 is made up of 16 amino acids. V was shortened by 0 bases and J by 3 bases, with 14 bases between the two germline ends. Germline V CDR1 and CDR2: LNHDA, SQIVND (reference sequence). CDR3 amino acids: CASSIEPRAYDTEAFF. CDR3 coding DNA: TGTGCCAGTAGTATAGAGCCCAGGGCATACGACACTGAAGCTTTCTTT.

The chain recombines TRBV29-1 with TRBJ2-5; D remains unclear. Trimming stripped 7 bases from V and 2 bases from J, with 11 bases between. Germline CDR1 reads SQVTM; CDR2 reads ANQGSEA. The CDR3 sequence is 12 residues long. The CDR3 DNA reads as TGCAGCGCAAGGGTACAGCAAGAGACCCAGTACTTC. Protein sequence: CSARVQQETQYF.

Judged by abundance, this clone is medium-sized. The rearrangement joins TRBV6-8 to TRBJ2-7, with 11 bases that match TRBD2. This CDR3 has 17 residues. The J segment lost 1 base and the V segment lost 6 bases, leaving 11 bases of the junction unmatched. The germline gives CDR1 MNHGY, CDR2 SAAAGT. The CDR3 sequence: CASSPGTSGGGSYEQYF. For the CDR3, the DNA is TGTGCCAGCAGCCCAGGGACTAGCGGAGGAGGTTCCTACGAGCAGTACTTC.

This clone has a handful of counts. The rearrangement uses TRBV9 and TRBJ2-2, with D perhaps TRBD1 (6 bases). Germline CDR1 reads SGDLS; CDR2 reads YYNGEE. CDR3 length: 14 residues. Trimming shortened V by 5 bases and J by 4 bases, and 12 bases separated the two germline ends. In DNA form, the CDR3 reads TGTGCCAGCAGTCCGGACAGACTCACCGGGGAGCTGTTTTTT. Protein: CASSPDRLTGELFF.

Only a few counts were recorded for this clone. V and J are TRBV6-8 and TRBJ1-5; possibly TRBD1 for D (5 bases). Trimming shortened V by 8 bases and J by 2 bases, and 19 bases separated the two germline ends. Germline loops: CDR1 MNHGY, CDR2 SAAAGT. CDR3 size: 16 residues. The CDR3 coding sequence is TGTGCCAGCCTTGGAGGGACCCAACGAGGCAATCAGCCCCAGCATTTT. Residues: CASLGGTQRGNQPQHF.

J is TRBJ2-2 and V is TRBV29-1; perhaps D is TRBD1 or TRBD2 (6 bases each). Deletions cut 3 bases from V and 2 bases from J, with 13 bases between. From germline, CDR1 is SQVTM and CDR2 ANQGSEA. The CDR3 runs to 15 residues. The CDR3 loop reads CSVDGGDRNTGELFF. The CDR3 coding sequence is TGCAGCGTTGACGGGGGCGACAGAAACACCGGGGAGCTGTTTTTT.

The chain uses TRBV6-8 and TRBJ2-2; D tentatively fits TRBD1 or TRBD2 (6 bases each). Germline lookup yields CDR1 MNHGY and CDR2 SAAAGT. With 6 bases removed from V and 7 bases from J, the gap between germline ends came to 21 bases. This CDR3 comprises 16 residues. CDR3 region: CASRYAPGGAGGELFF. The CDR3 DNA sequence: TGTGCCAGCAGATACGCCCCCGGGGGCGCGGGCGGGGAGCTGTTTTTT.

This clone was observed a few times. DNA for the CDR3: TGTGCCAGTAAATTAGTAGCGGGAGGATGGGAGACCCAGTACTTC. Amino acid sequence: CASKLVAGGWETQYF. The V call is TRBV10-3, the J call TRBJ2-5, with 10 nucleotides matching TRBD2. Germline CDR1 is ENHRY and CDR2 is SYGVKD. The CDR3 runs 15 residues. The ends lost 10 bases at V and 5 bases at J; junction bases unmatched: 13.

CDR3 sequence reads: CAWSVLETKGYTF. CDR3 DNA: TGTGCCTGGAGTGTACTCGAGACAAAGGGCTACACCTTC. The V gene is TRBV30, the J gene TRBJ1-2; D is ambiguous. V was cut by 0 bases and J by 8 bases, with 13 bases left in between. The CDR3 covers 13 residues. Germline CDR1 and CDR2: GTSNPN and SVGIG (reference sequence).

This clone was detected a few times. The chain uses TRBV9 and TRBJ2-3, with D possibly being TRBD1 or TRBD2 (5 bases each). The CDR3 runs to 14 residues. Germline CDR1 reads SGDLS; CDR2 reads YYNGEE. Trimming shortened V by 3 bases and J by 0 bases, and 8 bases separated the two germline ends. The CDR3 protein is CASSGDRSTDTQYF. The CDR3, as DNA: TGTGCCAGCAGCGGGGACCGTAGCACAGATACGCAGTATTTT.

This clone was seen a few times. The chain couples TRBV6-8 to TRBJ2-4; maybe TRBD2 (6 bases). The CDR3 is made up of 12 amino acids. Germline V gives CDR1 MNHGY, CDR2 SAAAGT. Deletions cut 6 bases from V and 8 bases from J, with 11 bases between. The chain's CDR3 is CASSRREDIQYF. The CDR3 region has the DNA TGTGCCAGCAGCCGAAGGGAGGACATTCAGTACTTC.